The next 2 T cell receptor beta chains were all read from a single sample in a study of OX40 agonist ivuxolimab in advanced cancers. Sequenced by immunoSEQ multiplex PCR; TCRdb stores in-frame clones only, minus some. The sample consists of about 69,000 clones, about 80% of them appearing once. This sample comprised CD4+ or CD8+ T cells sorted from blood, obtained in a trial of the OX40 agonist ivuxolimab. All receptors come from an adult with an advanced solid tumor such as melanoma, head and neck, liver or kidney cancer.

The chain combines TRBV4-1 with TRBJ2-3; 9 positions match TRBD2. This CDR3 has 18 amino acids. Germline trimming cut 1 base from V and 2 bases from J; bases unmatched to any gene: 10. The V gene's germline CDR1 is MGHRA and CDR2 YSYEKL. CDR3 DNA sequence: TGCGCCAGCAGCCAAGGGCGGCTAGCGGGACTTTACACAGATACGCAGTATTTT. Translating it yields CASSQGRLAGLYTDTQYF.

The genes are TRBV19 and TRBJ2-2; the D gene is possibly TRBD1 (5 bases). The germline gives CDR1 LNHDA, CDR2 SQIVND (reference sequence). The CDR3 sequence is 13 residues long. Trimming left V 6 bases short and J 0 bases short, with 5 bases between. Here the CDR3 reads CASRTANTGELFF. The DNA of the CDR3 is TGTGCCAGTAGGACAGCGAACACCGGGGAGCTGTTTTTT.